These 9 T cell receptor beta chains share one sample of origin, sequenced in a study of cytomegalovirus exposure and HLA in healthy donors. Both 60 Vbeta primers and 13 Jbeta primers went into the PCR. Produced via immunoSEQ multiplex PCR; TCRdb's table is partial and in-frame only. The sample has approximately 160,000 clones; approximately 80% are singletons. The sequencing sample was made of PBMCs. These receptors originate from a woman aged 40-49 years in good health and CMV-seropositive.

The CDR3 DNA follows: TGTGCCAGCAGCCGCTTGCGGGGAGTCCCTGGGGCCAACGTCCTGACTTTC. It yields the protein CASSRLRGVPGANVLTF. V is TRBV7-2 and J is TRBJ2-6; a possible D gene is TRBD2 (6 bases). The CDR3 spans 17 residues. With 5 bases removed from V and 2 bases from J, the gap between germline ends came to 16 bases. Germline V lookup: CDR1 SGHTA, CDR2 FQGNSA. Full variable domain (missing parts from reference TRBV7-2 and TRBJ2-6): GAGVSQSPSNKVTEKGKDVELRCDPISGHTALYWYRQSLGQGLEFLIYFQGNSAPDKSGLPSDRFSAERTGGSVSTLTIQRTQQEDSAVYLCASSRLRGVPGANVLTFGAGSRLTVL.

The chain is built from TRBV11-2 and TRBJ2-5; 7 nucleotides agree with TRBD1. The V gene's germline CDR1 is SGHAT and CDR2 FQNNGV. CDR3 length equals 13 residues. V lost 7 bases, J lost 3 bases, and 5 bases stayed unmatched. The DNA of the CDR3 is TGTGCCAGCACCCAGGACAGGAAAGAGACCCAGTACTTC. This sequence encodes CASTQDRKETQYF.

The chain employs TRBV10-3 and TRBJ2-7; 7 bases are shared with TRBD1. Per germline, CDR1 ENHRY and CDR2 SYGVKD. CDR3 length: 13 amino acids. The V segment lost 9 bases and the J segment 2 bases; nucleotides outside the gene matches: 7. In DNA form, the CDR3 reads TGTGCCATTCGAGACAGGGACCCCTACGAGCAGTACTTC. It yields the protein CAIRDRDPYEQYF.

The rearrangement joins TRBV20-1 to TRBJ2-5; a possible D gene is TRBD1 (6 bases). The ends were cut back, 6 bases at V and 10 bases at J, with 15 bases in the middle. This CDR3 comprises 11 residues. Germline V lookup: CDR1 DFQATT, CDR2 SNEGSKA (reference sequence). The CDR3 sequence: CSAGPGQVQYF. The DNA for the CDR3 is TGCAGTGCCGGACCGGGACAAGTCCAGTACTTC.

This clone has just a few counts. This chain's CDR3 is CASSELQVGTEAFF. DNA for the CDR3: TGTGCCAGCAGTGAACTCCAGGTGGGCACTGAAGCTTTCTTT. This sequence joins TRBV6-5 and TRBJ1-1; D remains ambiguous. Germline CDR1 is MNHEY and CDR2 is SVGAGI. V gave up 5 bases and J gave up 4 bases, with 14 bases separating them. This CDR3 is 14 amino acids long.

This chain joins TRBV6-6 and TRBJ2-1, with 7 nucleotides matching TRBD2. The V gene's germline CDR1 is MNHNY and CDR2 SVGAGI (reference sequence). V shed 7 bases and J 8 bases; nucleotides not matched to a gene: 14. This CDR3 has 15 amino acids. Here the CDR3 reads CASTDGQLAIDEQFF. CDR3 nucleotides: TGTGCCAGCACCGACGGCCAACTAGCGATCGATGAGCAGTTCTTC.

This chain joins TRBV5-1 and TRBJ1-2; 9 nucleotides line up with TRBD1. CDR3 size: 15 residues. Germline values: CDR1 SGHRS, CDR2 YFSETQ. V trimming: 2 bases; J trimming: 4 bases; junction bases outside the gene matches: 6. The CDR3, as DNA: TGCGCCAGCAGCTTCGAGGGACAGGGTTCCTATGGCTACACCTTC. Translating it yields CASSFEGQGSYGYTF.

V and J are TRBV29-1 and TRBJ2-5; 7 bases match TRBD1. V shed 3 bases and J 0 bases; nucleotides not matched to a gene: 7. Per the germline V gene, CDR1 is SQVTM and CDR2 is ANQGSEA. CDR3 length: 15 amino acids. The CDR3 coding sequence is TGCAGCGTTGACCGCGACAGGGTCAACCAAGAGACCCAGTACTTC. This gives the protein CSVDRDRVNQETQYF.

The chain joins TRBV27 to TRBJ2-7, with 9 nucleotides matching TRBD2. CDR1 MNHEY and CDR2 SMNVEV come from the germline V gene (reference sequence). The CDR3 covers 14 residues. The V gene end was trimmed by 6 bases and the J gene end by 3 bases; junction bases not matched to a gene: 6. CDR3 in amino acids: CASSRAGGLYEQYF. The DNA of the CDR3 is TGTGCCAGCAGCCGAGCGGGGGGCCTCTACGAGCAGTACTTC.